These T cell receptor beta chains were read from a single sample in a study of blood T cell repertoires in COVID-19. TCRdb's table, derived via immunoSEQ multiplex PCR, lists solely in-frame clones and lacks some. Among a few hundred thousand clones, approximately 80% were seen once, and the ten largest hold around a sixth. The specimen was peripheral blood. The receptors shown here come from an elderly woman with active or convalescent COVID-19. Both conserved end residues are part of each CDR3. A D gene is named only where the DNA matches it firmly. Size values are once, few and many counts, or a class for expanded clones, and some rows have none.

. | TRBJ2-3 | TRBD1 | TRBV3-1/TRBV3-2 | CASSPSPRQGAADTQYF | TGTGCCAGCAGCCCTTCCCCGCGACAGGGGGCGGCAGATACGCAGTATTTT
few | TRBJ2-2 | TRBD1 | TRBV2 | CASSPGQITGELFF | TGTGCCAGCAGCCCGGGACAGATCACCGGGGAGCTGTTTTTT
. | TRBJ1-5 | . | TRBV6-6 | CASSSSREVGQPQHF | TGTGCCAGCAGTTCTTCCAGGGAGGTCGGCCAGCCCCAGCATTTT
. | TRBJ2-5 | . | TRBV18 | CASSPPSGRETQYF | TGTGCCAGCTCACCACCATCGGGTCGGGAGACCCAGTACTTC
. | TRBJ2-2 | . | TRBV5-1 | CASSRGAYSTGELFF | TGCGCCAGCAGCCGCGGGGCTTACTCCACCGGGGAGCTGTTTTTT
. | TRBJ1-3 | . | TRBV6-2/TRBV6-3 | CASSRSRSSGNTIYF | TGTGCCAGCAGTCGTTCTCGGAGCTCTGGAAACACCATATATTTT
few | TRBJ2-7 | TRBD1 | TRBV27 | CASTPTGTARYEQYF | TGTGCCAGCACCCCTACCGGGACAGCGCGCTACGAGCAGTACTTC
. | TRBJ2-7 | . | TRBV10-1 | CASAPAANEQYF | TGCGCCAGCGCCCCTGCGGCTAACGAGCAGTACTTC
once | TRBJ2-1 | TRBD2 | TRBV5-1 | CASSLTSGNLNEQFF | TGCGCCAGCAGCCTGACTAGCGGGAACCTCAATGAGCAGTTCTTC
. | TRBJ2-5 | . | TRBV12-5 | CASGLLGETQYF | TGTGCTAGTGGTTTACTTGGAGAGACCCAGTACTTC
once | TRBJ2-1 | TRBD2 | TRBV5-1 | CASSFLAGVSYNEQFF | TGCGCCAGCAGCTTCCTAGCGGGCGTCTCCTACAATGAGCAGTTCTTC
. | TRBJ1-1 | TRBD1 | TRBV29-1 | CSVEDHRGLNEAFF | TGCAGCGTTGAAGATCACAGGGGGCTTAATGAAGCTTTCTTT
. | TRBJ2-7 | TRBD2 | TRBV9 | CASSAGLAGSYEQYF | TGTGCCAGCAGCGCTGGACTAGCGGGGAGCTACGAGCAGTACTTC
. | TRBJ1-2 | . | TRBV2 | CASSELTDYGYTF | TGTGCCAGCAGTGAGTTGACAGATTATGGCTACACCTTC
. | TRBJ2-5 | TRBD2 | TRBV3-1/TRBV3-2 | CASSQRTSGNSETQYF | TGTGCCAGCAGCCAAAGGACTAGCGGGAACTCAGAGACCCAGTACTTC